The 19 T cell receptor beta chains in this list originate from one sample, sequenced in a study of blood T cell repertoires in COVID-19 (dated by TCRdb to the early 2020s). Library preparation employed the immunoSEQ multiplex PCR assay. In TCRdb, the immuneACCESS table is reduced to in-frame sequences with V and J assigned. These tables do not hold every clone; where another copy was compared, an unresolved V gene accounts for under half, and the others remain unexplained. The sample contains approximately 150,000 clones, nearly 90% of them found a single time. The ten largest clones take up 1.5% to 2% of the sample. The sample comprised peripheral blood. The receptors originated from an older man with acute or convalescent COVID-19.

This clone was seen a handful of times. The CDR3 bases are TGTGCCAGCAGCCAAAATTGGGGGGTTAGTGGCTACACCTTC. It yields the protein CASSQNWGVSGYTF. The chain has TRBV3-1 (or the pseudogene TRBV3-2) and TRBJ1-2, with D perhaps matching TRBD1 (5 bases). Trimming removed 2 bases from V and 7 bases from J, with 14 bases in between. CDR3 length: 14 residues. The germline V gene has CDR1 LGHDT and CDR2 YNNKEL (reference sequence).

The CDR3 sequence: CATSTDRPEEAFF. The CDR3 bases are TGTGCCACCAGCACGGACAGGCCTGAAGAAGCTTTCTTT. The chain uses TRBV15 and TRBJ1-1; 7 nucleotides line up with TRBD1. The CDR3 runs to 13 residues. The junction had 7 bases not matched to a gene; V was cut back by 4 bases and J by 8 bases. The V gene's germline CDR1 is LNHNV and CDR2 YYDKDF (reference sequence).

V gene TRBV29-1 combines with J gene TRBJ2-3; D might be TRBD2 (6 bases). Germline CDR1 SQVTM, CDR2 ANQGSEA. The CDR3 is made up of 12 amino acids. With 6 bases removed from V and 4 bases from J, the gap between germline ends came to 11 bases. DNA of the CDR3: TGCAGCGTCGCTAGGGACTCAGATACGCAGTATTTT. As protein: CSVARDSDTQYF.

This chain joins TRBV5-6 and TRBJ2-7; D is perhaps TRBD2 (6 bases). The CDR3 consists of 15 residues. V was pared by 0 bases and J by 5 bases, with 15 bases between. From germline, CDR1 is SGHDT and CDR2 YYEEEE. Here the CDR3 reads CASSLGGLARHEQYF. The CDR3 DNA reads TGTGCCAGCAGCTTGGGTGGGCTAGCGCGCCACGAGCAGTACTTC.

The V and J genes are TRBV7-8 and TRBJ2-2, with D perhaps matching TRBD1 (6 bases). The CDR3 is 13 residues long. CDR1 SGHVS and CDR2 FQNEAQ come from the germline V gene. The germline V and J ends were trimmed by 5 bases and 5 bases, with 9 bases remaining between them. Here the CDR3 reads CASSQQGTGELFF. In DNA, the CDR3 is TGTGCCAGCAGCCAACAGGGAACCGGGGAGCTGTTTTTT.

The chain has TRBV30 and TRBJ2-5, with 7 bases matching TRBD1. This CDR3 comprises 14 residues. V lost 0 bases to trimming and J lost 7 bases; unmatched junction nucleotides: 8. Germline-derived CDR1 and CDR2 are GTSNPN and SVGIG (reference sequence). The CDR3 coding sequence is TGTGCCTGGAGTGTAGACCGACAGGGTGGGACCCAGTACTTC. This translates into CAWSVDRQGGTQYF.

V usage is TRBV5-1 and J usage is TRBJ2-3; 8 bases line up with TRBD1. Per the germline V gene, CDR1 is SGHRS and CDR2 is YFSETQ. This CDR3 is 15 amino acids long. After removal of 4 bases from V and 3 bases from J, the junction contained 7 bases not matched to a gene. CDR3 sequence (DNA): TGCGCCAGCAGCGGAACAGGGGGTAGTACAGATACGCAGTATTTT. Its protein is CASSGTGGSTDTQYF.

The chain uses TRBV28 and TRBJ2-7, with 11 bases matching TRBD2. This CDR3 is built from 14 residues. CDR1 and CDR2 from the germline V gene are MDHEN and SYDVKM. The junction had 2 bases not matched to a gene; V was cut back by 5 bases and J by 2 bases. This chain's CDR3 is CASSRLAGTYEQYF. Written as DNA, the CDR3 is TGTGCCAGCAGTCGACTAGCGGGAACCTACGAGCAGTACTTC.

The chain employs TRBV9 and TRBJ1-1; 9 nucleotides agree with TRBD1. The CDR3 consists of 13 residues. V lost 6 bases, J lost 1 base, and 1 base stayed unmatched. From germline, CDR1 is SGDLS and CDR2 YYNGEE. The CDR3 sequence: CASTGQGNTEAFF. DNA for the CDR3: TGTGCCAGCACGGGACAGGGGAACACTGAAGCTTTCTTT.

This sequence joins TRBV10-1 and TRBJ2-7, with D perhaps matching TRBD1 (5 bases). The CDR3 loop spans 14 amino acids. Trimming shortened V by 2 bases and J by 5 bases, and 13 bases separated the two germline ends. Per germline, CDR1 WNHNN and CDR2 SYGVQD (reference sequence). The DNA of the CDR3 is TGCGCCAGCAGTGAGGGCAGGGCGAGCGACGAGCAGTACTTC. It translates to CASSEGRASDEQYF.

J is TRBJ1-5 and V is TRBV19; 10 bases are shared with TRBD1. Germline loops: CDR1 LNHDA, CDR2 SQIVND (reference sequence). With V trimmed by 8 bases and J by 6 bases, 4 bases remained unmatched. The CDR3 runs 13 residues. In DNA form, the CDR3 reads TGTGCCAGTGGACAGGGGGTAGGTCAGCCCCAGCATTTT. Translated: CASGQGVGQPQHF.

This clone is a singleton in its sample. The CDR3 loop reads CASSPLASYGYTF. The CDR3 nucleotides are TGTGCCAGCAGTCCCCTTGCTAGCTATGGCTACACCTTC. V is TRBV2 and J is TRBJ1-2; D remains unclear. CDR1 and CDR2 from the germline V gene are SNHLY and FYNNEI. This CDR3 is 13 amino acids long. V lost 5 bases and J lost 4, with 11 bases in between.

The sample holds one count of this clone. This chain joins TRBV7-6 and TRBJ2-7, with D perhaps TRBD1 (6 bases). V gave up 5 bases and J gave up 2 bases, with 16 bases separating them. This CDR3 is 15 amino acids long. Germline V gene lookup returns CDR1 SGHVS and CDR2 FNYEAQ. CDR3 bases: TGTGCCAGCAGCCCACAGGTACAGGGACCCTACGAGCAGTACTTC. Translating gives CASSPQVQGPYEQYF.

This clone was observed a handful of times. V is TRBV6-2 or TRBV6-3 and J is TRBJ1-1, with unresolved D. The CDR3 loop spans 13 amino acids. With 2 bases removed from V and 1 base from J, the gap between germline ends came to 5 bases. Germline CDR1 MNHEY, CDR2 SVGEGT. As DNA, the CDR3 is TGTGCCAGCAGTTACCGGGGGAACACTGAAGCTTTCTTT. It specifies CASSYRGNTEAFF.

The chain uses TRBV11-1 and TRBJ2-1; 15 positions match TRBD2. The germline gives CDR1 SGHAT, CDR2 FQDESV (reference sequence). This CDR3 has 16 amino acids. V shed 5 bases and J 8 bases; nucleotides not matched to a gene: 7. The CDR3: CASSHGLAGGEDEQFF. In nucleotides, the CDR3 is TGTGCCAGCAGCCATGGACTAGCGGGGGGGGAGGATGAGCAGTTCTTC.

The gene calls are TRBV19 and TRBJ1-2, with D unclear. This CDR3 is built from 14 residues. The germline gives CDR1 LNHDA, CDR2 SQIVND (reference sequence). V dropped 8 bases and J dropped 8 bases, with 21 bases sitting between them. The CDR3 DNA reads TGTGCCAGTGAGTCGGGGTTTTCCTATGGAGGCTACACCTTC. Translated: CASESGFSYGGYTF.

V and J are TRBV6-1 and TRBJ2-5; D unresolved. The CDR3 length is 15 residues. V was cut by 1 base and J by 2 bases, with 11 bases left in between. CDR1 is MNHNS and CDR2 is SASEGT in the germline V gene. Here the CDR3 reads CASSEDWLIQETQYF. CDR3 nucleotides: TGTGCCAGCAGTGAAGACTGGTTGATACAAGAGACCCAGTACTTC.

The chain joins TRBV5-1 to TRBJ2-7, with D possibly matching TRBD2 (6 bases). Looked up from germline, CDR1 is SGHRS and CDR2 is YFSETQ. The V gene lost 3 bases and the J gene lost 0 bases, with 10 bases spanning the gap. CDR3 length: 14 residues. The chain's CDR3 is CASSSGDSSYEQYF. Here the CDR3 DNA reads TGCGCCAGCAGCTCGGGAGACAGCTCCTACGAGCAGTACTTC.

The chain uses TRBV6-1 and TRBJ2-1; 8 bases map to TRBD1. V dropped 2 bases and J dropped 16; count of bases not matched to a gene: 13. The germline V gene has CDR1 MNHNS and CDR2 SASEGT. The CDR3 has 14 residues. The CDR3 sequence is CASSEYPRTGFLFF. CDR3 nucleotides: TGTGCCAGCAGTGAATACCCCCGGACAGGGTTCCTATTCTTC.